The following is a T cell receptor beta chain sequence with its context. This entry is derived from a study of CD8+CD57+ T cells in acquired aplastic anemia. The V gene lost 6 bases and the J gene lost 1 base, with 9 bases spanning the gap. The germline V gene encodes CDR1 ENHRY and CDR2 SYGVKD. The CDR3 runs 13 residues. Both TCR beta VDJ combination and CDR3 sequence profiling were carried out. Genomic DNA was the template for this profiling. TCRdb reprocessed the reads with MiXCR, giving one entry per CDR3 protein. Of fewer than 250,000 distinct CDR3 sequences listed, around half are singletons. All sequencing subjects had displayed CD8+CD57+ cell expansion on flow cytometry.

This chain links TRBV10-3 with TRBJ1-1, with D possibly being TRBD1 (6 bases). Sequencing used sorted CD4+, CD8+, or CD8+CD57+ T cells (not recorded which) from PBMCs. The clonotype originates from a human donor with aplastic anemia. CDR3 in DNA: TGTGCCATCAGGGGGGGCACGAACACTGAAGCTTTCTTT. As protein: CAIRGGTNTEAFF.